The 23 T cell receptor beta chains reported below all come from one sample, sequenced in a study of CD8 T cells in Susac syndrome. Reverse transcription of about 0.45 to 1 ug RNA was carried out with random hexamers. From the immunoSEQ multiplex PCR reads, TCRdb called clonotypes with MiXCR, one entry per CDR3 protein. Of fewer than 95,000 distinct CDR3 sequences in the sample, roughly 95% were seen once. The sample consisted of CD8+ T cells from PBMCs. The receptor source for this set is a human donor with Susac syndrome.

The chain recombines TRBV20-1 with TRBJ2-3, with 12 bases aligning to TRBD2. The CDR3 has 18 residues. V shed 6 bases and J 5 bases; nucleotides not matched to a gene: 18. Germline CDR1 is DFQATT and CDR2 is SNEGSKA (reference sequence). DNA for the CDR3: TGCAGTGCCCAACCCTCTAGCGGGGGGGGCGGACCGGTAGATACGCAGTATTTT. Its protein is CSAQPSSGGGGPVDTQYF.

V gene TRBV11-3 combines with J gene TRBJ1-1; 10 positions match TRBD1. Germline V lookup: CDR1 SGHNT, CDR2 YENEEA. With 5 bases clipped from V and 5 bases from J, the junction kept 8 bases outside the gene matches. The CDR3 contains 15 residues. This chain's CDR3 is CASSHLGQGKTEAFF. In DNA form, the CDR3 reads TGTGCCAGCAGCCACCTGGGACAGGGGAAGACTGAAGCTTTCTTT.

J is TRBJ2-3 and V is TRBV6-2 or TRBV6-3; D unclear. V was clipped by 6 bases and J by 4 bases, with 11 bases between them. Germline CDR1 and CDR2: MNHEY and SVGEGT. The CDR3 is 13 residues long. As DNA, the CDR3 is TGTGCCAGCAGCCCACCTATGTCAGATACGCAGTATTTT. This encodes CASSPPMSDTQYF.

The chain uses TRBV6-5 and TRBJ1-4, with D unclear. The CDR3 is made up of 17 amino acids. V gave up 0 bases and J gave up 5 bases, with 16 bases separating them. Germline loops: CDR1 MNHEY, CDR2 SVGAGI. The CDR3: CASSYSGGSAVNEKLFF. The CDR3 nucleotides read TGTGCCAGCAGTTACTCGGGCGGTTCGGCAGTAAATGAAAAACTGTTTTTT.

The rearrangement joins TRBV30 to TRBJ2-1, with 7 bases lining up with TRBD2. The CDR3 is 12 amino acids. V was clipped by 2 bases and J by 10 bases; unmatched bases: 5. The germline CDR1 and CDR2 sequences are GTSNPN and SVGIG (reference sequence). The CDR3 loop is CAWSRGSGEQFF. The CDR3 bases are TGTGCCTGGAGTAGAGGTAGCGGGGAGCAGTTCTTC. Full variable domain (remainder filled in from reference TRBV30 and TRBJ2-1): SQTIHQWPATLVQPVGSPLSLECTVEGTSNPNLYWYRQAAGRGLQLLFYSVGIGQISSEVPQNLSASRPQDRQFILSSKKLLLSDSGFYLCAWSRGSGEQFFGPGTRLTVL.

V is TRBV14 and J is TRBJ1-3; D is uncertain. V was cut by 1 base and J by 2 bases, with 0 bases left in between. The CDR3 consists of 12 residues. Germline V gives CDR1 SGHDN, CDR2 FVKESK. DNA of the CDR3: TGTGCCAGCAGCCAAGCTGGAAACACCATATATTTT. It yields the protein CASSQAGNTIYF.

The chain employs TRBV7-8 and TRBJ1-5; D not certain. This CDR3 is built from 15 residues. Germline V gives CDR1 SGHVS, CDR2 FQNEAQ. The V and J ends lost 5 bases and 6 bases respectively, with 17 bases between them. CDR3 in DNA: TGTGCCAGCAGCCCTTTGAGGTGGGCTGGTCAGCCCCAGCATTTT. Amino acids: CASSPLRWAGQPQHF.

The gene calls are TRBV5-6 and TRBJ1-2; 8 nucleotides match TRBD1. V was pared by 3 bases and J by 7 bases, with 14 bases of the junction left unmatched. CDR3 size: 16 residues. CDR1 SGHDT and CDR2 YYEEEE come from the germline V gene. Written as DNA, the CDR3 is TGTGCCAGCAGCTACGGACAGGGAGACCCTCTTGGTGGCTACACCTTC. Translating gives CASSYGQGDPLGGYTF.

V gene TRBV6-5 combines with J gene TRBJ2-7; 10 bases fit TRBD1. This CDR3 region has 15 residues. The V segment lost 2 bases and the J segment 2 bases; nucleotides outside the gene matches: 3. Germline V gene data show CDR1 as MNHEY and CDR2 as SVGAGI. CDR3 sequence (DNA): TGTGCCAGCAGTTACCTAGGACAGGGGGCCTACGAGCAGTACTTC. Protein: CASSYLGQGAYEQYF.

This clonotype showed up just once. V usage is TRBV10-3 and J usage is TRBJ2-5, with D perhaps TRBD1 or TRBD2 (5 bases each). V lost 6 bases and J lost 4, with 12 bases in between. Germline values: CDR1 ENHRY, CDR2 SYGVKD. The CDR3 spans 13 residues. The CDR3, as DNA: TGTGCCATCAGAAGTCGGGGCGGAGAGACCCAGTACTTC. This codes for CAIRSRGGETQYF.

The chain employs TRBV9 and TRBJ2-5, with 10 nucleotides matching TRBD2. There are 15 residues in the CDR3. Looked up from germline, CDR1 is SGDLS and CDR2 is YYNGEE. J was trimmed by 4 bases and V by 1 base; bases with no gene match: 4. CDR3 DNA sequence: TGTGCCAGCAGCGTAAGAGCGGGGGGGGGAGAGACCCAGTACTTC. It is translated as CASSVRAGGGETQYF.

This rearrangement joins TRBV19 to TRBJ2-3; no clear D. Trimming took off 3 bases at V and 4 bases at J, with 5 bases between the two ends. This CDR3 region has 12 residues. Germline V gene data show CDR1 as LNHDA and CDR2 as SQIVND (reference sequence). The CDR3 DNA reads TGTGCCAGTAGTATTCCGGCAGATACGCAGTATTTT. The encoded protein is CASSIPADTQYF.

The rearrangement uses TRBV20-1 and TRBJ2-2; D unresolved. The ends were cut back, 5 bases at V and 2 bases at J, with 9 bases in the middle. This CDR3 has 13 residues. CDR1 DFQATT and CDR2 SNEGSKA come from the germline V gene (reference sequence). The CDR3 sequence: CSAPGQNTGELFF. CDR3 in DNA: TGCAGTGCTCCGGGCCAAAACACCGGGGAGCTGTTTTTT.

This clonotype appeared a few times. The chain carries TRBV4-3 and TRBJ2-7, with no clear D. The V gene lost 0 bases and the J gene lost 2 bases, with 5 bases spanning the gap. The CDR3 covers 13 residues. From germline, CDR1 is LGHNA and CDR2 YSLEER. In DNA form, the CDR3 reads TGCGCCAGCAGCCAAGATTTACCCTACGAGCAGTACTTC. This sequence encodes CASSQDLPYEQYF.

The CDR3 spells CASSQDTGRNEKLFF. In DNA form, the CDR3 reads TGTGCCAGCAGCCAAGATACGGGACGGAATGAAAAACTGTTTTTT. The chain recombines TRBV3-1 with TRBJ1-4, with D tentatively TRBD1 (5 bases). The V end lost 0 bases, the J end lost 5 bases, and 10 bases lay between the germline ends. The CDR3 contains 15 residues. Germline V CDR1 and CDR2: LGHDT, YNNKEL (reference sequence).

This chain links TRBV30 with TRBJ1-2, with D tentatively TRBD1 (6 bases). The CDR3 runs to 13 residues. Trimming removed 5 bases from V and 8 bases from J, with 18 bases in between. Looked up from germline, CDR1 is GTSNPN and CDR2 is SVGIG (reference sequence). CDR3 sequence (DNA): TGTGCCTGGCACCTCACCACAGGGAAGGGCTACACCTTC. Translated, it gives CAWHLTTGKGYTF.

This chain links TRBV29-1 with TRBJ1-1; 7 bases are shared with TRBD1. The CDR3 is 14 amino acids. V lost 6 bases to trimming and J lost 2 bases; unmatched junction nucleotides: 9. CDR1 SQVTM and CDR2 ANQGSEA come from the germline V gene. The CDR3 protein is CSVSGQVDNTEAFF. CDR3 coding DNA: TGCAGCGTGAGCGGACAGGTAGATAACACTGAAGCTTTCTTT.

Concerning this clonotype itself: An end of the junction differs from the germline gene, which may be a read error. The CDR3: CASSQSTGSSNEQFF. CDR3 bases: TGTGCCAGCAGCCAGTCGACAGGGTCCTCCAATGAGCAGTTCTTC. V usage is TRBV4-2 and J usage is TRBJ2-1, with 7 bases that match TRBD1. This CDR3 comprises 15 residues. The germline gives CDR1 LGHNA, CDR2 YNFKEQ.

The chain combines TRBV30 with TRBJ2-3; 7 bases agree with TRBD1. CDR1 and CDR2 (germline): GTSNPN, SVGIG (reference sequence). The CDR3 covers 13 residues. Trimming removed 1 base from V and 4 bases from J; junction bases left unmatched: 2. CDR3 in DNA: TGTGCCTGGAGTGCCCAGGGGGCAGATACGCAGTATTTT. Its translation: CAWSAQGADTQYF.

V and J are TRBV30 and TRBJ2-2; no reliable D call. Germline loops: CDR1 GTSNPN, CDR2 SVGIG (reference sequence). Trimming took 3 bases from V and 1 from J, leaving 9 bases between them. The CDR3 sequence is 14 residues long. The DNA for the CDR3 is TGTGCCTGGAGGGAAGACTGGAACACCGGGGAGCTGTTTTTT. Protein: CAWREDWNTGELFF.

This chain connects TRBV30 to TRBJ1-4; D is possibly TRBD1 (5 bases). Germline CDR1 reads GTSNPN; CDR2 reads SVGIG (reference sequence). The ends were cut back, 0 bases at V and 6 bases at J, with 8 bases in the middle. This CDR3 has 13 residues. The CDR3 protein is CAWSVQGDEKLFF. CDR3 DNA sequence: TGTGCCTGGAGTGTCCAGGGAGATGAAAAACTGTTTTTT.

The chain uses TRBV7-3 and TRBJ1-6, with D hard to call. CDR3 length: 13 amino acids. Germline V gene sequence: CDR1 SGHTA, CDR2 FQGTGA. Trimming cost V 5 bases and J 7 bases, with 9 bases left between them. The CDR3 region is CASSSNENSPLHF. Written as DNA, the CDR3 is TGTGCCAGCAGCAGCAACGAAAATTCACCCCTCCACTTT.

This clonotype was found once. The chain links TRBV15 to TRBJ2-5; D is perhaps TRBD2 (7 bases). The V and J ends lost 8 bases and 4 bases respectively, with 17 bases between them. CDR3 length equals 14 residues. Germline V lookup: CDR1 LNHNV, CDR2 YYDKDF (reference sequence). Here the CDR3 DNA reads TGTGCCACCGGCGAGGGGGAGGGGGGAGAGACCCAGTACTTC. Protein sequence: CATGEGEGGETQYF.